This TCR beta chain was sequenced for a study of blood T cells in healthy people across ages. Overall study results and limits: Estimates of total diversity, which came from one million sequenced T cells, were considered to be underestimates. The recorded TCR beta diversity per million T cells decreased in a roughly linear manner with age. Any changes in expanded clonotypes were possibly confounded, as donor CMV status remained unknown.

V gave up 2 bases and J gave up 0 bases, with 11 bases separating them. CDR3 size: 16 residues. Germline V lookup: CDR1 MDHEN, CDR2 SYDVKM. On this clonotype itself: Its target is unknown.

For the second PCR, which ran for about 7 to 11 cycles, a sample-barcoded 5' primer and a J-beta primer mix were used. TCRdb reanalysed the 5' RACE reads using MiXCR and keeps one entry per CDR3 protein. The sample has over a million distinct CDR3 sequences; about 25% are singletons. Another study also made use of these data, one on T cells of mothers and their children. That report notes: Extraction yielded RNA that went, in full, into cDNA synthesis at about 1.6 ug per 15 ul.

This chain joins TRBV28 and TRBJ2-1; the D is unclear. Sequenced material: blood. The TCR originated in a girl aged 2-10 years in good health. CDR3 region: CASSLVQEPSYNEQFF. The CDR3 coding sequence is TGTGCCAGCAGTTTAGTGCAGGAGCCCTCCTACAATGAGCAGTTCTTC. Complete variable domain (other parts from reference TRBV28 and TRBJ2-1): DVKVTQSSRYLVKRTGEKVFLECVQDMDHENMFWYRQDPGLGLRLIYFSYDVKMKEKGDIPEGYSVSREKKERFSLILESASTNQTSMYLCASSLVQEPSYNEQFFGPGTRLTVL.